This TCR beta chain is from a study of CD8 T cells in Susac syndrome. A quantity of 0.5 to 1 ug RNA underwent reverse transcription using random hexamers. TCRdb used MiXCR to reprocess the immunoSEQ multiplex PCR reads, holding one entry per CDR3 protein. This table has some 110,000 distinct CDR3 sequences, 90% to 95% appearing once. Controls matched for sex and age were healthy donors. The receptor's source is a human donor in good health. Sample: CD4+ T cells from PBMCs.

The CDR3 here is CASSQSCRRAPPTYNEQFF. Here the CDR3 DNA reads TGCGCCAGCAGTCAATCCTGTCGGCGGGCCCCGCCTACCTACAATGAGCAGTTCTTC. The chain carries TRBV23-1 and TRBJ2-1, with D possibly matching TRBD2 (5 bases). TRBV23-1 is flagged as an ORF with uncertain function. The CDR3 has 19 residues. V was shortened by 0 bases and J by 2 bases, with 20 bases between the two germline ends.